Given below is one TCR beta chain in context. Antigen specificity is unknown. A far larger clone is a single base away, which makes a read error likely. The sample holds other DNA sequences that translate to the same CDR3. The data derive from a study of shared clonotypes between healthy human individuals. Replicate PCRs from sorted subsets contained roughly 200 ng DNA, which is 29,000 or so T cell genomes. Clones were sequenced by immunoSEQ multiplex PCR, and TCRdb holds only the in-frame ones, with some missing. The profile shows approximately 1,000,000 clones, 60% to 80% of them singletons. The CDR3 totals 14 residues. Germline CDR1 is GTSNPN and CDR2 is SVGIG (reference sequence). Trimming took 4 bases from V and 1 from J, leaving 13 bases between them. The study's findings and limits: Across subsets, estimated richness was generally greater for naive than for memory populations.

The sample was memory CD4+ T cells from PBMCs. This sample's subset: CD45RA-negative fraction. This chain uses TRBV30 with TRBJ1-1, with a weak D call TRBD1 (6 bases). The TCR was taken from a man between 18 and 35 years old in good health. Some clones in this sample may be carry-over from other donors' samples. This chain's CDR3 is CAWKAGHRNTEAFF. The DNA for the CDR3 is TGTGCCTGGAAGGCGGGACATCGGAACACTGAAGCTTTCTTT.